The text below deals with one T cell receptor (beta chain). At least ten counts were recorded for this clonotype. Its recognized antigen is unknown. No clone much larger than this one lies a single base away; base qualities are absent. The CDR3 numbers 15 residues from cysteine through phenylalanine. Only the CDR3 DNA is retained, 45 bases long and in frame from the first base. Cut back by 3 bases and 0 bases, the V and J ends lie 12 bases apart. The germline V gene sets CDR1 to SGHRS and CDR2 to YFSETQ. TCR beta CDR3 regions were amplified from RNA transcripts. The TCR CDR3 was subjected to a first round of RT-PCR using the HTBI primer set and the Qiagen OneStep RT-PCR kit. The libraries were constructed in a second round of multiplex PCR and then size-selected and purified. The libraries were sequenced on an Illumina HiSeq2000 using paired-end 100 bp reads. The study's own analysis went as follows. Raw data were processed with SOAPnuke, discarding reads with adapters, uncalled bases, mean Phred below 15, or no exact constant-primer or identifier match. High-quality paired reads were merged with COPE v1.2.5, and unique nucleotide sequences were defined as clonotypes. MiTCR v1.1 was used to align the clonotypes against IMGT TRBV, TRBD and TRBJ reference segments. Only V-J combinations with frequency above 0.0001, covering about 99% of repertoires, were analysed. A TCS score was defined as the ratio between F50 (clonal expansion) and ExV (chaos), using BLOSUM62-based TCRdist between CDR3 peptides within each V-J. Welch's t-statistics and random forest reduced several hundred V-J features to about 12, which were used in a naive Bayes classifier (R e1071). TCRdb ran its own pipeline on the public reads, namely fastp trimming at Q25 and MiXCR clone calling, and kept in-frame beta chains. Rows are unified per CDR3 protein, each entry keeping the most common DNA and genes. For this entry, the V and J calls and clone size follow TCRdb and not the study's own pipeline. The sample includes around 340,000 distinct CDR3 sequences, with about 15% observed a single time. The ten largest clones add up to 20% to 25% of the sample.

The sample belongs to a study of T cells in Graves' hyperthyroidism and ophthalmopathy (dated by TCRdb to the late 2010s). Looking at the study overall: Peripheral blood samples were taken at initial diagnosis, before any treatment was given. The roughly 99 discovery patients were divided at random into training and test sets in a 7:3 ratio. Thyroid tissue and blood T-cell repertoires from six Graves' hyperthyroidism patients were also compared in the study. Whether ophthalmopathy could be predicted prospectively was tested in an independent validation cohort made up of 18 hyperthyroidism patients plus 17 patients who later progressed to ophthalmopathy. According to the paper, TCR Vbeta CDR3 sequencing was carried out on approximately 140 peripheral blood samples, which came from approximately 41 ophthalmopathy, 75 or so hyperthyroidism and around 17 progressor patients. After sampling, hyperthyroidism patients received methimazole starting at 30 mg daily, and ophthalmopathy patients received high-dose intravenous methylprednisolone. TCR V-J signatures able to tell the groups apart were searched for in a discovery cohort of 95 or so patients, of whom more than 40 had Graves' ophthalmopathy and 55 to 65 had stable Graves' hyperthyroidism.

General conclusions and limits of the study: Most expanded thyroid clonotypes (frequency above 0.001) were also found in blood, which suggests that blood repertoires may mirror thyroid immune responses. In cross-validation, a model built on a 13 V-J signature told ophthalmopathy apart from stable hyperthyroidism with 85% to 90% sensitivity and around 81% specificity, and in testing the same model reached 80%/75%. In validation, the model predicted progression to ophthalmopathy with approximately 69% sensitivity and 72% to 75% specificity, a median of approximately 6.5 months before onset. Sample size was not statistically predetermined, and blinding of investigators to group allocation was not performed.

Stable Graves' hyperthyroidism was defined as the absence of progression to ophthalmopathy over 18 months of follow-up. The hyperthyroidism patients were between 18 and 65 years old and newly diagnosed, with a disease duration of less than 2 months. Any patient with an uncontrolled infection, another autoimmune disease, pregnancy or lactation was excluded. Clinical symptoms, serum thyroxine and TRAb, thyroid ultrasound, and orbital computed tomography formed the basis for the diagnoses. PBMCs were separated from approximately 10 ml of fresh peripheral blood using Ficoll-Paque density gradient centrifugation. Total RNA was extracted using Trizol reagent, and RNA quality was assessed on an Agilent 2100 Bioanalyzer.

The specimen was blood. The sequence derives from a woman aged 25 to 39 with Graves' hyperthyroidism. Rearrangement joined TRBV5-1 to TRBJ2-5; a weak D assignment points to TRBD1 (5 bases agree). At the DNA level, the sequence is TGCGCCAGCAGCTCGGCAGGGTCGTACCAAGAGACCCAGTACTTC. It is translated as CASSSAGSYQETQYF. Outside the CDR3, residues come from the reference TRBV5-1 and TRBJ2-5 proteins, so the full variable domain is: KAGVTQTPRYLIKTRGQQVTLSCSPISGHRSVSWYQQTPGQGLQFLFEYFSETQRNKGNFPGRFSGRQFSNSRSEMNVSTLELGDSALYLCASSSAGSYQETQYFGPGTRLLVL.